This TCR beta chain derives from a study of glioma-infiltrating T cells. Notes on the study in general: Very few CDR3 sequences were shared between tissue and blood.

Using RNA template, CDR3s of TCR alpha and beta were amplified with iRepertoire arm-PCR. Input was about 85-450 ng of tissue mRNA or PBMC total RNA. MiXCR, applied by TCRdb to the multiplex PCR reads, yields one record per CDR3 protein. The sample yields 150,000 to 200,000 distinct CDR3 sequences, approximately 30% seen once. A word on this clonotype: Its target is not known.

This TCR derives from a human donor with low-grade glioma or glioblastoma, undergoing nonglioma brain surgery, or in good health (not recorded which). Specimen: glioma tissue, nonneoplastic brain tissue, or PBMCs (not recorded which).

CDR3 DNA sequence: TGTGCCAGCACCATCGGCTGGGGGCCCCGAGGTTTCGCTGAAGCTTTCTTT. Translation gives CASTIGWGPRGFAEAFF. The V gene is TRBV2, the J gene TRBJ1-1; a possible D gene is TRBD1 (6 bases). Per the germline V gene, CDR1 is SNHLY and CDR2 is FYNNEI. The CDR3 has 17 amino acids. The ends were cut back, 7 bases at V and 6 bases at J, with 27 bases in the middle.